The next 27 T cell receptor beta chains were all read from a single sample in a study of cytomegalovirus exposure and HLA in healthy donors. The PCR was carried out with 60 Vbeta primers and 13 Jbeta primers. Sequencing was performed with immunoSEQ multiplex PCR; in TCRdb, only in-frame clones are kept and a portion is missing. The table includes roughly 97,000 clones, approximately 80% detected once. Material: PBMCs. Receptors were obtained from a woman between 18 and 29 years old in good health and CMV-seropositive.

V and J are TRBV5-1 and TRBJ2-3, with TRBD2 matching 9 bases. V dropped 0 bases and J dropped 4; count of bases not matched to a gene: 6. Germline CDR1 reads SGHRS; CDR2 reads YFSETQ. The CDR3 is made up of 16 amino acids. CDR3 DNA sequence: TGCGCCAGCAGCTTGGTAGCTAGCGGGATAGCAGATACGCAGTATTTT. Encoded protein: CASSLVASGIADTQYF.

J is TRBJ2-7 and V is TRBV15, with TRBD2 matching over 12 bases. The CDR3 consists of 15 residues. Germline loops: CDR1 LNHNV, CDR2 YYDKDF (reference sequence). Losses at the gene ends were 5 bases for V and 6 bases for J; bases not matched to a gene: 8. The CDR3 loop reads CATSHQTSGSGEQYF. CDR3 in DNA: TGTGCCACCAGCCATCAGACTAGCGGGAGTGGCGAGCAGTACTTC.

The V call is TRBV6-6, the J call TRBJ1-3; D is unresolved. Between the trimmed V and J ends, which lost 5 bases and 0 bases, there was a span of 8 bases. Germline V CDR1 and CDR2: MNHNY, SVGAGI (reference sequence). This CDR3 is built from 14 residues. As DNA, the CDR3 is TGTGCCAGCAGTGCGACACGCTCTGGAAACACCATATATTTT. Encoded protein: CASSATRSGNTIYF.

The J gene is TRBJ1-2, the V gene TRBV5-6; 10 bases match TRBD1. The CDR3 has 17 amino acids. J lost 5 bases, V lost 2 bases, and 12 bases had no gene match. Germline loops: CDR1 SGHDT, CDR2 YYEEEE. CDR3 sequence (DNA): TGTGCCAGCAGCTTTCCCCCCCCGACAGGGGGCAGGTATGGCTACACCTTC. This codes for CASSFPPPTGGRYGYTF.

This clone has just a few counts. The chain recombines TRBV30 with TRBJ2-3, with 11 bases lining up with TRBD2. The CDR3 consists of 15 residues. Germline CDR1 reads GTSNPN; CDR2 reads SVGIG (reference sequence). V was pared by 2 bases and J by 7 bases, with 8 bases of the junction left unmatched. The CDR3 DNA follows: TGTGCCTGGAGTCCTACTAGCGGGAGAATGAATACGCAGTATTTT. It encodes CAWSPTSGRMNTQYF.

The chain couples TRBV2 to TRBJ1-1; D is undetermined. Germline CDR1 and CDR2: SNHLY and FYNNEI. The CDR3 spans 15 residues. The V and J ends lost 1 base and 0 bases respectively, with 9 bases between them. The CDR3 spells CASSEDRRVNTEAFF. DNA for the CDR3: TGTGCCAGCAGTGAAGATCGGCGGGTGAACACTGAAGCTTTCTTT.

The V and J genes are TRBV6-1 and TRBJ1-2; 10 bases agree with TRBD1. The junction had 8 bases not matched to a gene; V was cut back by 8 bases and J by 8 bases. The germline V gene encodes CDR1 MNHNS and CDR2 SASEGT. This CDR3 comprises 13 residues. The CDR3 spells CASARTGGDGYTF. The CDR3 region has the DNA TGTGCCAGCGCCCGGACAGGGGGGGACGGCTACACCTTC.

This clone was observed a few times. With only one base between it and a far larger clone, this is likely a read error. This chain uses TRBV6-5 with TRBJ2-5; D uncertain. The DNA end favors TRBJ2-7, so the J call may be wrong. The germline V gene has CDR1 MNHEY and CDR2 SVGAGI. The CDR3 runs to 13 residues. CDR3 in DNA: TGTGCCAGCAGCGCCCTAAGTACCTACGAGCAGTACTTC. It translates to CASSALSTYEQYF.

This clone has just one count. The chain joins TRBV5-1 to TRBJ2-6, with D tentatively TRBD1 (5 bases). The CDR3 consists of 15 residues. The germline V and J ends were trimmed by 5 bases and 2 bases, with 11 bases remaining between them. In germline, CDR1 is SGHRS, CDR2 YFSETQ. The CDR3, as DNA: TGCGCCAGCAGACCTGGGGCGCCTGGGGCCAACGTCCTGACTTTC. Its translation is CASRPGAPGANVLTF.

This chain links TRBV15 with TRBJ2-7; 7 bases align to TRBD2. The CDR3 length is 14 residues. Germline V gives CDR1 LNHNV, CDR2 YYDKDF (reference sequence). V lost 3 bases and J lost 7; bases outside the gene matches: 9. The CDR3 bases are TGTGCCACCAGCAGCTACGGACTAGTTGGTGAGCAGTACTTC. Translating gives CATSSYGLVGEQYF.

The chain employs TRBV6-4 and TRBJ2-3; D uncertain. Between the trimmed V and J ends, which lost 9 bases and 6 bases, there was a span of 16 bases. From germline, CDR1 is MRHNA and CDR2 SNTAGT. This CDR3 region has 13 residues. The DNA for the CDR3 is TGTGCCAGAGTGACTTCCAGCCGTGATACGCAGTATTTT. This gives the protein CARVTSSRDTQYF.

The chain has TRBV29-1 and TRBJ1-4, with 7 positions matching TRBD1. The germline gives CDR1 SQVTM, CDR2 ANQGSEA. Trimming removed 6 bases from V and 0 bases from J; junction bases left unmatched: 7. The CDR3 runs to 15 residues. CDR3 nucleotides: TGCAGCGTCCGACGGGGACAGTCAACTAATGAAAAACTGTTTTTT. Translating gives CSVRRGQSTNEKLFF.

CDR3 loop: CASSSGLAGNRYEQYF. The CDR3 coding sequence is TGTGCCAGCAGCTCTGGACTAGCGGGAAACCGATACGAGCAGTACTTC. The rearrangement links TRBV7-8 to TRBJ2-7; 12 bases fit TRBD2. V was pared by 4 bases and J by 4 bases, with 8 bases of the junction left unmatched. CDR1 and CDR2 from the germline V gene are SGHVS and FQNEAQ. The CDR3 spans 16 residues.

The CDR3 DNA follows: TGTGCCAGCAGCCCGACAGGGCCGGAAGAAAAACTGTTTTTT. Translated, it gives CASSPTGPEEKLFF. The chain carries TRBV6-1 and TRBJ1-4, with 7 bases lining up with TRBD1. Germline V CDR1 and CDR2: MNHNS, SASEGT. After removal of 6 bases from V and 8 bases from J, the junction contained 9 bases not matched to a gene. The CDR3 consists of 14 residues.

The CDR3 DNA reads TGCAGCGTTGGCGCAGGGTTGGGAACTAATGAAAAACTGTTTTTT. It is translated as CSVGAGLGTNEKLFF. V gene TRBV29-1 combines with J gene TRBJ1-4; tentatively, D is TRBD1 (5 bases). V lost 4 bases and J lost 1, with 13 bases in between. Germline CDR1 and CDR2: SQVTM and ANQGSEA. CDR3 length: 15 residues.

The rearrangement links TRBV28 to TRBJ2-3, with TRBD2 identical over 8 bases. Losses at the gene ends were 9 bases for V and 7 bases for J; bases not matched to a gene: 6. The CDR3 runs to 12 residues. Looked up from germline, CDR1 is MDHEN and CDR2 is SYDVKM. CDR3 sequence: CASREGSNTQYF. CDR3 bases: TGTGCCAGTCGGGAGGGGAGTAATACGCAGTATTTT.

This chain uses TRBV19 with TRBJ2-7; D is unresolved. The V and J ends lost 1 base and 4 bases respectively, with 14 bases between them. CDR3 length equals 15 residues. Germline CDR1 and CDR2: LNHDA and SQIVND (reference sequence). This chain's CDR3 is CASSIALSSTYEQYF. The CDR3 DNA reads TGTGCCAGTAGTATAGCACTATCCAGTACGTACGAGCAGTACTTC.

The genes are TRBV6-1 and TRBJ2-5, with 7 positions matching TRBD2. The CDR3 totals 14 residues. Looked up from germline, CDR1 is MNHNS and CDR2 is SASEGT. The J segment lost 5 bases and the V segment lost 5 bases, leaving 8 bases of the junction unmatched. The DNA of the CDR3 is TGTGCCAGCAGTCAGGGCGGGAGCCCCGAGACCCAGTACTTC. It yields the protein CASSQGGSPETQYF.

This sequence joins TRBV6-6 and TRBJ1-4, with D possibly TRBD1 on 6 matching bases. The CDR3 sequence is 15 residues long. V dropped 4 bases and J dropped 12 bases, with 21 bases sitting between them. Germline assignment: CDR1 MNHNY and CDR2 SVGAGI (reference sequence). The CDR3 nucleotides read TGTGCCAGCAGTTTCGGCCGGGGGGGGCCTGTGGAACTGTTTTTT. Amino acids: CASSFGRGGPVELFF.

Points on this clone: The junction and the germline gene differ at one end; a read error may be behind it. The genes are TRBV19 and TRBJ1-6; D not certain. Germline V CDR1 and CDR2: LNHDA, SQIVND (reference sequence). The CDR3 totals 14 residues. The CDR3 spells CVSSTRESNSPLHF. CDR3 in DNA: TGTGTCAGTAGTACGCGGGAATCAAATTCACCCCTCCACTTT.

A few counts support this clone. The rearrangement joins TRBV2 to TRBJ2-3; 12 bases are shared with TRBD2. CDR1 is SNHLY, CDR2 FYNNEI, per germline. Trimming cost V 6 bases and J 5 bases; bases outside gene matches: 9. The CDR3 contains 16 residues. CDR3 region: CASRKLTSGSGDTQYF. The DNA for the CDR3 is TGTGCCAGCAGGAAATTGACTAGCGGGAGTGGAGATACGCAGTATTTT.

This chain connects TRBV2 to TRBJ1-1, with TRBD1 identical over 9 bases. Germline CDR1 SNHLY, CDR2 FYNNEI. V was clipped by 5 bases and J by 4 bases; unmatched bases: 20. This CDR3 is built from 19 residues. Written as DNA, the CDR3 is TGTGCCAGCAGTCCGAACCCCTCACTATACAGGGGGCAGGGCACTGAAGCTTTCTTT. Its translation: CASSPNPSLYRGQGTEAFF.

A few counts support this clone. V gene TRBV30 combines with J gene TRBJ1-5; a weak D match, TRBD1 (5 bases). CDR3 length: 13 residues. Germline lookup yields CDR1 GTSNPN and CDR2 SVGIG (reference sequence). The V and J ends lost 2 bases and 4 bases respectively, with 9 bases between them. The CDR3 DNA reads as TGTGCCTGGAGTACAGGAGGGAATCAGCCCCAGCATTTT. Translated, it gives CAWSTGGNQPQHF.

This chain connects TRBV11-2 to TRBJ2-3; 11 positions agree with TRBD2. The CDR3 contains 16 residues. CDR1 and CDR2 (germline): SGHAT, FQNNGV. V was clipped by 0 bases and J by 5 bases; unmatched bases: 4. The CDR3 DNA follows: TGTGCCAGCAGCTTAGACCTAGCGGGAGGAAGAGATACGCAGTATTTT. Its protein is CASSLDLAGGRDTQYF. Full variable domain (remainder filled in from reference TRBV11-2 and TRBJ2-3): EAGVAQSPRYKIIEKRQSVAFWCNPISGHATLYWYQQILGQGPKLLIQFQNNGVVDDSQLPKDRFSAERLKGVDSTLKIQPAKLEDSAVYLCASSLDLAGGRDTQYFGPGTRLTVL.

The chain carries TRBV11-2 and TRBJ2-5; possibly TRBD2 for D (6 bases). Trimming left V 0 bases short and J 10 bases short, with 6 bases between. The germline gives CDR1 SGHAT, CDR2 FQNNGV. The CDR3 runs to 11 residues. The DNA for the CDR3 is TGTGCCAGCAGCTTAGAGGGGGGCCAGTACTTC. Its protein is CASSLEGGQYF.

The gene calls are TRBV27 and TRBJ2-7; TRBD1 aligns across 10 bases. The CDR3 runs to 14 residues. Germline assignment: CDR1 MNHEY and CDR2 SMNVEV (reference sequence). Trimming took 2 bases from V and 6 from J; bases not matched to a gene: 4. Here the CDR3 reads CASSLGTGVGEQYF. Written as DNA, the CDR3 is TGTGCCAGCAGTTTAGGGACAGGGGTAGGCGAGCAGTACTTC.

V is TRBV6-5 and J is TRBJ1-2; 7 bases line up with TRBD1. Germline lookup yields CDR1 MNHEY and CDR2 SVGAGI. The CDR3 totals 13 residues. V was pared by 5 bases and J by 3 bases, with 3 bases of the junction left unmatched. DNA for the CDR3: TGTGCCAGCAGTCGACAGGGCGACTATGGCTACACCTTC. This sequence encodes CASSRQGDYGYTF.